This record concerns one T cell receptor (beta chain) sequence. cDNA serving as the sequencing template came from extracted, reverse transcribed RNA. Sequenced by immunoSEQ multiplex PCR; TCRdb stores in-frame clones only, minus some. Found here are about 190,000 clones, around 56% of them singletons; the top ten hold over 0.55%. The sample originates from a study of CD8+ T cells in alopecia areata. This sample's treatment: oral pan-JAK inhibitor, 5-10 mg twice daily. Peripheral blood, together with lesional scalp punch biopsies, was collected from alopecia areata patients. CDR1 and CDR2 (germline): SNHLY, FYNNEI. The CDR3 runs 16 residues. V was cut by 4 bases and J by 2 bases, with 15 bases left in between.

This receptor was taken from a human donor with alopecia areata. V and J are TRBV2 and TRBJ1-5; TRBD1 might be the D (6 bases). Specimen: CD4+ T cells sorted from blood, collected at week 4, from a patient treated with tofacitinib. CDR3 sequence: CASSVQGLGGNQPQHF. The CDR3, as DNA: TGTGCCAGCAGTGTCCAGGGGTTGGGTGGCAATCAGCCCCAGCATTTT.